The 22 T cell receptor beta chains listed next were all sequenced from one sample in a study of cytomegalovirus exposure and HLA in healthy donors. The PCR contained 60 Vbeta and 13 Jbeta primers. Sequencing used immunoSEQ multiplex PCR; TCRdb keeps in-frame clones, though not all of them. The data show around 150,000 clones, about 80% seen once. Sequenced material: PBMCs. The receptors shown here come from a young woman in good health and CMV-seronegative.

The genes are TRBV12-5 and TRBJ2-3, with D possibly TRBD1 on 6 matching bases. The CDR3 runs 13 residues. The V end lost 3 bases, the J end lost 9 bases, and 13 bases lay between the germline ends. Germline-derived CDR1 and CDR2 are LGHNT and FRNRAP. CDR3 sequence (DNA): TGTGCTAGTGGTTTAGAAGGACAGTCCACGCAGTATTTT. The encoded protein is CASGLEGQSTQYF.

V usage is TRBV7-8 and J usage is TRBJ1-2, with TRBD1 identical over 7 bases. The CDR3 runs to 14 residues. Germline V gene data show CDR1 as SGHVS and CDR2 as FQNEAQ. The ends lost 5 bases at V and 7 bases at J; junction bases unmatched: 10. The CDR3 DNA sequence: TGTGCCAGCAGCACGACGAGAGGGGGCTCTGGCTACACCTTC. The encoded protein is CASSTTRGGSGYTF.

This chain connects TRBV5-8 to TRBJ2-5; TRBD1 matches 11 bases. Per the germline V gene, CDR1 is SGHTS and CDR2 is YDEGEE. CDR3 size: 17 residues. V shed 2 bases and J 5 bases; nucleotides not matched to a gene: 11. CDR3 DNA: TGTGCCAGCAGCTTACCGGGACAGGGGGGAATTTGGGAGACCCAGTACTTC. Protein product: CASSLPGQGGIWETQYF.

The chain links TRBV5-6 to TRBJ2-5; TRBD2 aligns across 9 bases. V was clipped by 5 bases and J by 2 bases; unmatched bases: 13. From germline, CDR1 is SGHDT and CDR2 YYEEEE. This CDR3 region has 17 residues. The CDR3: CASSPPSSGATQETQYF. In nucleotides, the CDR3 is TGTGCCAGCAGTCCCCCCTCTAGCGGGGCGACTCAAGAGACCCAGTACTTC.

This sequence joins TRBV9 and TRBJ1-4; 7 positions match TRBD1. The CDR3 has 15 residues. Germline-derived CDR1 and CDR2 are SGDLS and YYNGEE. Trimming at V came to 3 bases and at J to 5 bases, leaving 7 bases not matched to a gene. CDR3 in DNA: TGTGCCAGCAGCGCCCTAGACAGGGTGAATGAAAAACTGTTTTTT. Translation: CASSALDRVNEKLFF. The complete variable domain, with remaining parts taken from reference TRBV9 and TRBJ1-4, reads DSGVTQTPKHLITATGQRVTLRCSPRSGDLSVYWYQQSLDQGLQFLIQYYNGEERAKGNILERFSAQQFPDLHSELNLSSLELGDSALYFCASSALDRVNEKLFFGSGTQLSVL.

The CDR3 DNA follows: TGCGCCAGCAGCTTGGATACAGGGACCTCTAGTTTGACTGAAGCTTTCTTT. It specifies CASSLDTGTSSLTEAFF. The V and J genes are TRBV5-1 and TRBJ1-1; D is possibly TRBD1 (6 bases). Trimming removed 0 bases at V and 5 bases at J, with 20 bases between. The length of the CDR3 is 17 residues. CDR1 and CDR2 (germline): SGHRS, YFSETQ.

The chain carries TRBV14 and TRBJ1-3; 8 bases map to TRBD1. Trimming removed 4 bases from V and 2 bases from J; junction bases left unmatched: 10. The germline gives CDR1 SGHDN, CDR2 FVKESK. This CDR3 comprises 17 residues. The CDR3 nucleotides are TGTGCCAGCAGCCCCCCACCCTTGGACAGGGCTGGAAACACCATATATTTT. It is translated as CASSPPPLDRAGNTIYF.

This clone was observed once. An end of the junction does not agree with germline; a read error may underlie this. The V and J genes are TRBV9 and TRBJ2-5; 9 positions match TRBD2. CDR1 SGDLS and CDR2 YYNGEE come from the germline V gene. The CDR3 contains 17 residues. CDR3: CASSVDGSGGYQGTQYF. Written as DNA, the CDR3 is TGTGCCAGCAGCGTAGATGGTAGCGGGGGTTACCAAGGGACCCAGTACTTC.

This chain joins TRBV5-8 and TRBJ2-4, with D perhaps matching TRBD2 (7 bases). Between the trimmed V and J ends, which lost 4 bases and 8 bases, there was a span of 13 bases. The CDR3 extends over 13 amino acids. Germline CDR1 SGHTS, CDR2 YDEGEE. DNA of the CDR3: TGTGCCAGCAGCCGGGGGGCCAGGGACATTCAGTACTTC. The encoded protein is CASSRGARDIQYF.

The chain combines TRBV2 with TRBJ1-3, with a possible D match to TRBD1 (6 bases). The germline V gene has CDR1 SNHLY and CDR2 FYNNEI. This CDR3 is built from 17 residues. V was shortened by 1 base and J by 2 bases, with 15 bases between the two germline ends. This CDR3 is CASSEVPGVITGNTIYF. As DNA, the CDR3 is TGTGCCAGCAGTGAAGTCCCAGGGGTAATAACTGGAAACACCATATATTTT.

V usage is TRBV7-2 and J usage is TRBJ1-4; tentatively, D is TRBD1 (6 bases). The V gene lost 0 bases and the J gene lost 8 bases, with 13 bases spanning the gap. CDR1 and CDR2 (germline): SGHTA, FQGNSA. The CDR3 length is 15 residues. The CDR3 sequence is CASSLALQGTEKLFF. The CDR3 DNA follows: TGTGCCAGCAGCTTAGCGCTGCAGGGGACAGAAAAACTGTTTTTT.

The chain recombines TRBV2 with TRBJ1-2; D is possibly TRBD1 (6 bases). The CDR3 totals 16 residues. Trimming left V 4 bases short and J 2 bases short, with 17 bases between. Germline V lookup: CDR1 SNHLY, CDR2 FYNNEI. The CDR3 DNA is TGTGCCAGCAGTGTCCCGGGACACCCGACCAACTATGGCTACACCTTC. This codes for CASSVPGHPTNYGYTF.

V is TRBV5-4 and J is TRBJ2-5; possibly TRBD1 for D (6 bases). The V end lost 0 bases, the J end lost 3 bases, and 6 bases lay between the germline ends. This CDR3 has 13 amino acids. Germline lookup yields CDR1 SGHNT and CDR2 YYREEE (reference sequence). As DNA, the CDR3 is TGTGCCAGCAGCTTGGGGACAGAAGAGACCCAGTACTTC. This sequence encodes CASSLGTEETQYF.

The chain links TRBV30 to TRBJ1-3; 9 nucleotides line up with TRBD1. Per the germline V gene, CDR1 is GTSNPN and CDR2 is SVGIG (reference sequence). CDR3 length: 16 amino acids. The V segment lost 4 bases and the J segment 0 bases; nucleotides outside the gene matches: 7. CDR3 DNA: TGTGCCTGGAACCGGGGACAGGGCCACTCTGGAAACACCATATATTTT. As protein: CAWNRGQGHSGNTIYF.

V is TRBV5-4 and J is TRBJ1-1; the match to TRBD1 covers 9 bases. CDR3 length equals 13 residues. J lost 7 bases, V lost 4 bases, and 5 bases had no gene match. The germline V gene has CDR1 SGHNT and CDR2 YYREEE (reference sequence). The CDR3 loop reads CASSLQGANEAFF. In nucleotides, the CDR3 is TGTGCCAGCAGCCTACAGGGGGCTAATGAAGCTTTCTTT.

The chain employs TRBV2 and TRBJ2-3, with 11 positions matching TRBD2. Trimming removed 0 bases from V and 1 base from J; junction bases left unmatched: 3. Germline CDR1 is SNHLY and CDR2 is FYNNEI. There are 17 residues in the CDR3. The CDR3 sequence is CASSEASGGGRTDTQYF. Written as DNA, the CDR3 is TGTGCCAGCAGTGAAGCTAGCGGGGGGGGGCGCACAGATACGCAGTATTTT.

A note on this clone: Other DNA sequences in the sample encode the same CDR3. CDR3 in DNA: TGTGCCTGGAGCCGCGCGTACGAGCAGTACTTC. Translation gives CAWSRAYEQYF. The chain carries TRBV30 and TRBJ2-7, with D unresolved. V dropped 3 bases and J dropped 4 bases, with 7 bases sitting between them. The CDR3 length is 11 residues. Per the germline V gene, CDR1 is GTSNPN and CDR2 is SVGIG (reference sequence).

This clone showed up just a few times. The gene calls are TRBV7-9 and TRBJ1-4, with D perhaps matching TRBD1 (6 bases). This CDR3 has 16 amino acids. Trimming cost V 6 bases and J 4 bases, with 18 bases left between them. Germline lookup yields CDR1 SEHNR and CDR2 FQNEAQ (reference sequence). The CDR3 DNA reads TGTGCCAGCAGTTTCGGCCCGGACAGATATAATGAAAAACTGTTTTTT. This codes for CASSFGPDRYNEKLFF.

The chain recombines TRBV30 with TRBJ1-1, with 7 bases that match TRBD1. Germline lookup yields CDR1 GTSNPN and CDR2 SVGIG (reference sequence). V trimming: 0 bases; J trimming: 9 bases; junction bases outside the gene matches: 10. This CDR3 region has 14 residues. The CDR3 DNA sequence: TGTGCCTGGAGTGTTATTAGTGACAGGGTTAAAGCTTTCTTT. Protein: CAWSVISDRVKAFF. The entire variable domain, with the rest obtained from reference TRBV30 and TRBJ1-1, is as follows: SQTIHQWPATLVQPVGSPLSLECTVEGTSNPNLYWYRQAAGRGLQLLFYSVGIGQISSEVPQNLSASRPQDRQFILSSKKLLLSDSGFYLCAWSVISDRVKAFFGQGTRLTVV.

V usage is TRBV19 and J usage is TRBJ1-5; the D gene is possibly TRBD1 (6 bases). The germline V gene encodes CDR1 LNHDA and CDR2 SQIVND (reference sequence). With 7 bases removed from V and 6 bases from J, the gap between germline ends came to 16 bases. The CDR3 is made up of 14 amino acids. In nucleotides, the CDR3 is TGTGCCAGTAAGTCCGGGGACAAACCTCAGCCCCAGCATTTT. The encoded protein is CASKSGDKPQPQHF.

CDR3: CASTPSLGVGYTF. The CDR3 DNA is TGTGCCAGCACCCCTAGTTTAGGGGTTGGCTACACCTTC. The J gene is TRBJ1-2, the V gene TRBV5-6; D possibly corresponds to TRBD1 (5 bases). CDR1 and CDR2 from the germline V gene are SGHDT and YYEEEE. The V and J ends lost 6 bases and 7 bases respectively, with 16 bases between them. The length of the CDR3 is 13 residues.

The V and J genes are TRBV30 and TRBJ2-1, with 16 bases fitting TRBD2. V dropped 0 bases and J dropped 9; count of bases not matched to a gene: 8. Germline V gene sequence: CDR1 GTSNPN, CDR2 SVGIG (reference sequence). CDR3 length: 17 residues. The CDR3 sequence: CAWSVAGTSGGASEQFF. The CDR3 nucleotides read TGTGCCTGGAGTGTAGCCGGGACTAGCGGGGGGGCGAGTGAGCAGTTCTTC.